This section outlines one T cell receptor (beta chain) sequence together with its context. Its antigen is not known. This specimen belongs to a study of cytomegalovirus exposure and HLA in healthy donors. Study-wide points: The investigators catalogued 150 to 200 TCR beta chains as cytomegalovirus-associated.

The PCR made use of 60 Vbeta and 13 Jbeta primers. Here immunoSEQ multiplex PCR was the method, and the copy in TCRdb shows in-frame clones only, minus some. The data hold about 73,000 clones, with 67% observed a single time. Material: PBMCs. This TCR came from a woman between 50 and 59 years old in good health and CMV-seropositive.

CDR3 nucleotides: TGTGCCAGCAGCTCGGGACAGGCGTTCTATGGCTACACCTTC. Translating gives CASSSGQAFYGYTF. J is TRBJ1-2 and V is TRBV7-9; the match to TRBD1 covers 8 bases. Trimming took 4 bases from V and 4 from J; bases not matched to a gene: 5. The CDR3 is 14 residues long. CDR1 and CDR2 (germline): SEHNR, FQNEAQ (reference sequence).